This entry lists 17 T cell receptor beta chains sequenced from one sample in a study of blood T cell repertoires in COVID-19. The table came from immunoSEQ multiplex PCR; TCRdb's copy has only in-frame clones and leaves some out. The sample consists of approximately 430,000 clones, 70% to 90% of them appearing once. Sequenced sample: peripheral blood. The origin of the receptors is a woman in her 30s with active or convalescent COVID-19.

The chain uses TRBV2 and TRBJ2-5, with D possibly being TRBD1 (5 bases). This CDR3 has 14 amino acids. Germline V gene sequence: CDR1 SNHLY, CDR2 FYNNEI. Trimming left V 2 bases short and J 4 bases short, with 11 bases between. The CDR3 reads CASSERWQGETQYF. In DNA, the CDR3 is TGTGCCAGCAGTGAAAGGTGGCAGGGAGAGACCCAGTACTTC.

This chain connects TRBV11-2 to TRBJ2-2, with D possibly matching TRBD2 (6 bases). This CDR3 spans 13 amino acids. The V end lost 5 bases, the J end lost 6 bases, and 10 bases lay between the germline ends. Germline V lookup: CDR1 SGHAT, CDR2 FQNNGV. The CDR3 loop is CASSPRLAGELFF. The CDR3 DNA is TGTGCCAGCAGCCCAAGACTAGCCGGGGAGCTGTTTTTT.

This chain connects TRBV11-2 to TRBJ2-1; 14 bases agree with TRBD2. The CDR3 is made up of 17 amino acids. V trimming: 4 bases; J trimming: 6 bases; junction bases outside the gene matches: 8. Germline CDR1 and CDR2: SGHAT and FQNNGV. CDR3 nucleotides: TGTGCCAGCAGCTCGGGACTAGCGGGAGAGACGGGCAATGAGCAGTTCTTC. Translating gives CASSSGLAGETGNEQFF. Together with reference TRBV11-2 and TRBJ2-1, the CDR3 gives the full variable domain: EAGVAQSPRYKIIEKRQSVAFWCNPISGHATLYWYQQILGQGPKLLIQFQNNGVVDDSQLPKDRFSAERLKGVDSTLKIQPAKLEDSAVYLCASSSGLAGETGNEQFFGPGTRLTVL.

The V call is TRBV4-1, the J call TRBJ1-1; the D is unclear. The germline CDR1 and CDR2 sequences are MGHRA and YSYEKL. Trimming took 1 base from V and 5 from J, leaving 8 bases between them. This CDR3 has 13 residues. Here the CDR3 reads CASSQVSRTEAFF. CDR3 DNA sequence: TGCGCCAGCAGCCAAGTAAGTCGGACTGAAGCTTTCTTT.

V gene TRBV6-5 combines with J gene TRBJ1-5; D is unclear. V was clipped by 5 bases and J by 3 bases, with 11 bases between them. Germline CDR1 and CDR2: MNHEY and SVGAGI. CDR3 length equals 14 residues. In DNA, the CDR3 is TGTGCCAGCAGTCCATACTTCCCCAATCAGCCCCAGCATTTT. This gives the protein CASSPYFPNQPQHF.

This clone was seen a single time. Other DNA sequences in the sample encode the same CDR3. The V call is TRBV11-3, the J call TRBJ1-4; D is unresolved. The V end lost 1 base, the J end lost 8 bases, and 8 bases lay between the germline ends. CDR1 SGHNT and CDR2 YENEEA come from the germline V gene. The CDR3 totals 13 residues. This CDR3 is CASSLGPGEKLFF. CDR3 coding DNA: TGTGCCAGCAGCTTAGGGCCGGGAGAAAAACTGTTTTTT.

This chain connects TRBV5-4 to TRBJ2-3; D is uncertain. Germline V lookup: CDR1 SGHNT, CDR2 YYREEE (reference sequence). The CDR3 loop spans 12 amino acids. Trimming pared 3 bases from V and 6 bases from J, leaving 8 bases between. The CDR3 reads CASSSFADTQYF. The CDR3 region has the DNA TGTGCCAGCAGCTCATTCGCGGATACGCAGTATTTT.

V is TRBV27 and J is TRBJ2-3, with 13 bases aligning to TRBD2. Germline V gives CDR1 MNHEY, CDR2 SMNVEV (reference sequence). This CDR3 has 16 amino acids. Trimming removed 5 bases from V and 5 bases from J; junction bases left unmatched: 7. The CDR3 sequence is CASSSTSGRAKDTQYF. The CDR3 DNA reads TGTGCCAGCAGTAGTACTAGCGGGAGGGCCAAAGATACGCAGTATTTT.

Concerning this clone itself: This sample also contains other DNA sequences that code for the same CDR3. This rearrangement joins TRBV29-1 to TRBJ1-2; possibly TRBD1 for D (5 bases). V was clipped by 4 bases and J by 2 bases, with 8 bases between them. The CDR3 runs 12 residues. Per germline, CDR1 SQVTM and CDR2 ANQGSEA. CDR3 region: CSVGQGNYGYTF. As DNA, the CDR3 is TGCAGCGTTGGGCAGGGAAACTATGGCTACACCTTC. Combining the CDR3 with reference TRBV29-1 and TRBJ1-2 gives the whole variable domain SAVISQKPSRDICQRGTSLTIQCQVDSQVTMMFWYRQQPGQSLTLIATANQGSEATYESGFVIDKFPISRPNLTFSTLTVSNMSPEDSSIYLCSVGQGNYGYTFGSGTRLTVV.

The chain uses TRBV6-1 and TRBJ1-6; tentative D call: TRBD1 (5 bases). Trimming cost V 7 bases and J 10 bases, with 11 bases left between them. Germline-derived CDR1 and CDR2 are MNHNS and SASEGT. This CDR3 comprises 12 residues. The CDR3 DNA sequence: TGTGCCAGCAAAGGCACAGGATCACCCCTCCACTTT. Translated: CASKGTGSPLHF.

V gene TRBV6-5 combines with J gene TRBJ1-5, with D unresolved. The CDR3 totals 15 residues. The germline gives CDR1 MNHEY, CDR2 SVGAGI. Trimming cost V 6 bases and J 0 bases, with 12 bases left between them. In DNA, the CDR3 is TGTGCCAGCAGAGACACCCATTATAGCAATCAGCCCCAGCATTTT. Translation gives CASRDTHYSNQPQHF.

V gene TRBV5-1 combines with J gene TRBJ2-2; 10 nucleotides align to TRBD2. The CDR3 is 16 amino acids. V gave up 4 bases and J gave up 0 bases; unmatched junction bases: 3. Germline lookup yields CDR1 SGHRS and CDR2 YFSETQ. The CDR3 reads CASSPGLATNTGELFF. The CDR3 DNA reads TGCGCCAGCAGCCCGGGACTAGCGACGAACACCGGGGAGCTGTTTTTT.

The CDR3 loop is CASSPRGAKNIQYF. The CDR3 region has the DNA TGTGCCAGCAGCCCTCGGGGAGCCAAAAACATTCAGTACTTC. The V call is TRBV5-6, the J call TRBJ2-4; D perhaps matches TRBD2 (5 bases). This CDR3 contains 14 residues. Germline CDR1 and CDR2: SGHDT and YYEEEE. The V and J ends lost 4 bases and 0 bases respectively, with 8 bases between them.

CDR3 bases: TGTGCCAGTAGTGTACAGCATTACCTTAACTATGGCTACACCTTC. It codes for CASSVQHYLNYGYTF. The chain recombines TRBV19 with TRBJ1-2; D call uncertain. The CDR3 sequence is 15 residues long. V gave up 5 bases and J gave up 1 base, with 14 bases separating them. The germline gives CDR1 LNHDA, CDR2 SQIVND (reference sequence).

The CDR3 region is CASSLFRGWPEAFF. CDR3 coding DNA: TGTGCCAGCAGTCTATTCAGGGGGTGGCCTGAAGCTTTCTTT. V and J are TRBV6-4 and TRBJ1-1; 7 bases are shared with TRBD1. This CDR3 has 14 amino acids. Germline CDR1 and CDR2: MRHNA and SNTAGT. V was pared by 5 bases and J by 6 bases, with 9 bases of the junction left unmatched.

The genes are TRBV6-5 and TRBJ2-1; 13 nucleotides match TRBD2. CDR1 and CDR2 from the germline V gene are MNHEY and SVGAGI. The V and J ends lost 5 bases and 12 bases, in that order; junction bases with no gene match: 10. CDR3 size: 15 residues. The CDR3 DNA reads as TGTGCCAGCAGTACACCCGGGACTAGCGGGACCTCGCAGTTCTTC. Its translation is CASSTPGTSGTSQFF.

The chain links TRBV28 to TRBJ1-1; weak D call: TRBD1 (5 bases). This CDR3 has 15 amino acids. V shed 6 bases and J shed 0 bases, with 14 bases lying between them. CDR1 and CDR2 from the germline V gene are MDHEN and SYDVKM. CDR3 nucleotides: TGTGCCAGCAGCCGCGGGGGGGGATTGAACACTGAAGCTTTCTTT. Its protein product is CASSRGGGLNTEAFF.